This TCR beta chain originates from a study of type 1 regulatory T cells. On the study more broadly: This in vitro CD4 product, T-allo10, is enriched for Tr1 cells and alloantigen-specific.

CDR1 and CDR2 (germline): DFQATT, SNEGSKA (reference sequence). The CDR3 has 19 residues. J lost 4 bases, V lost 3 bases, and 20 bases had no gene match. TCRdb passed the reads through MiXCR, listing each CDR3 protein once. The table lists over 14,000 distinct CDR3 sequences, about an eighth of them singletons. The table lists this clonotype with many counts. What it recognizes is unknown. The TCR comes from a human donor in good health. J is TRBJ2-1 and V is TRBV20-1, with 8 bases that match TRBD2. Source material: cultured T cells, either the whole culture or a sorted T cell fraction (not recorded which). The CDR3 DNA follows: TGCAGTGCTAGTTCGTTTCGTTTAGCGGGACGCGAAACTTACAATGAGCAGTTCTTC. Translated: CSASSFRLAGRETYNEQFF.